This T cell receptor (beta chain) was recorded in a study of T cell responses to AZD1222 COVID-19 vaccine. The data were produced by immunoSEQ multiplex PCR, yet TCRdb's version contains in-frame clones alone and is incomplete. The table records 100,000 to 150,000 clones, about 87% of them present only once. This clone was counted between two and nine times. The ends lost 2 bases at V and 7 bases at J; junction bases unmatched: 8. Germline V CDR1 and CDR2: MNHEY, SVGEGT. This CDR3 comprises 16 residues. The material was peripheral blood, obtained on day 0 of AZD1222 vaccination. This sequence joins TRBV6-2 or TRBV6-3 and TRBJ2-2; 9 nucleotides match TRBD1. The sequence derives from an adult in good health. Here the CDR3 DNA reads TGTGCCAGCAGTTACCCTCCGGGACAGGGCAACGGGGAGCTGTTTTTT. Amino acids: CASSYPPGQGNGELFF.